The sequence of this TCR beta chain was determined in a study of blood T cell repertoires in COVID-19. Across the study: The United States, Italy and Spain provided the acute and convalescent COVID-19 samples. From T cells, B-cell-depleted T cells, or PBMCs came the material, which was cDNA or gDNA.

In the original workflow: Estimated nucleated cell counts came from reference gene primer amplification. Libraries were prepared by immunoSEQ multiplex PCR; TCRdb keeps only in-frame clonotypes and omits some of them. That table gives V, J and clone size, and the DNA gave D and trimming. The sample contains approximately 26,000 clones, 82% of which appear only once. The ends lost 7 bases at V and 1 base at J; junction bases unmatched: 11. The V gene's germline CDR1 is SNHLY and CDR2 FYNNEI. CDR3 length: 17 amino acids. The TCR was taken from a human donor in a cohort sampled during active COVID-19. The gene calls are TRBV2 and TRBJ2-7, with 12 bases identical to TRBD2. Sequences were obtained from peripheral blood. CDR3 loop: CASNILLAGGPSYEQYF. The CDR3 bases are TGTGCCAGCAATATACTGCTAGCGGGGGGGCCTTCCTACGAGCAGTACTTC.